One sample yielded the 29 T cell receptor beta chains listed below, sequenced in a study of vaccination and CD4 T cells after COVID-19. These receptors' targets are unknown. Treatment reported: 10-day PBMC culture with coronavirus spike peptide pools or control peptides (ViraFEST assay). The Oncomine TCR Beta short-read assay generated sequence data from the DNA of cultured CD4+ T cells. TCRdb fed the PCR reads into MiXCR, producing one record per CDR3 protein. Among nearly 15,000 distinct CDR3 sequences, roughly 52% were seen once, and the ten largest hold 10% to 15%. Input material: CD4+ T cells from blood, cultured in vitro. These receptor sequences come from a human donor who had recovered from COVID-19.

This chain uses TRBV6-2 or TRBV6-3 with TRBJ1-2, with TRBD1 identical over 8 bases. CDR1 is MNHEY, CDR2 SVGEGT, per germline. This CDR3 contains 16 residues. J gave up 4 bases and V 4 bases, and 11 bases lay outside the gene matches. The CDR3, as DNA: TGTGCCAGCAGTTCCAGTCTCAGGGGGCGCTCCTATGGCTACACCTTC. Encoded protein: CASSSSLRGRSYGYTF.

There are a few counts of this clonotype. CDR3 DNA: TGTGCCAGCAGCTTAGGAGGTAGTTGGGGTGAAGCTTTCTTT. As protein: CASSLGGSWGEAFF. The chain combines TRBV7-2 with TRBJ1-1; D call uncertain. V was clipped by 1 base and J by 7 bases, with 13 bases between them. In germline, CDR1 is SGHTA, CDR2 FQGNSA. The CDR3 spans 14 residues. The variable domain in full, completed from reference TRBV7-2 and TRBJ1-1, reads GAGVSQSPSNKVTEKGKDVELRCDPISGHTALYWYRQSLGQGLEFLIYFQGNSAPDKSGLPSDRFSAERTGGSVSTLTIQRTQQEDSAVYLCASSLGGSWGEAFFGQGTRLTVV.

This clonotype was picked up a small number of times. The chain recombines TRBV20-1 with TRBJ2-5, with a possible D match to TRBD2 (5 bases). V lost 5 bases and J 9 bases, leaving 22 bases between the germline ends. CDR3 length equals 14 residues. Germline CDR1 DFQATT, CDR2 SNEGSKA (reference sequence). The CDR3 region is CSALGLPYPRAQYF. The CDR3 DNA sequence: TGCAGTGCTCTCGGACTCCCTTATCCAAGGGCCCAGTACTTC.

This clonotype was seen a handful of times. The J gene is TRBJ2-3, the V gene TRBV6-1; D not certain. The V gene lost 1 base and the J gene lost 0 bases, with 5 bases spanning the gap. This CDR3 has 14 amino acids. Germline values: CDR1 MNHNS, CDR2 SASEGT. CDR3 protein: CASSEGPSTDTQYF. The CDR3 DNA reads as TGTGCCAGCAGTGAAGGACCTAGCACAGATACGCAGTATTTT.

A few counts support this clonotype. V gene TRBV10-1 combines with J gene TRBJ2-3, with 9 bases lining up with TRBD2. CDR3 size: 15 residues. The junction had 5 bases not matched to a gene; V was cut back by 5 bases and J by 2 bases. Germline-derived CDR1 and CDR2 are WNHNN and SYGVQD (reference sequence). The CDR3 reads CASSRTSANTDTQYF. In nucleotides, the CDR3 is TGCGCCAGCAGTCGGACTAGCGCAAACACAGATACGCAGTATTTT.

The genes are TRBV7-9 and TRBJ2-1; D not certain. Between the trimmed V and J ends, which lost 2 bases and 9 bases, there was a span of 14 bases. CDR3 length: 14 residues. The germline V gene has CDR1 SEHNR and CDR2 FQNEAQ (reference sequence). DNA for the CDR3: TGTGCCAGCAGCTTATTGGGTGCGGAGAGTGAGCAGTTCTTC. Its protein product is CASSLLGAESEQFF.

This clonotype was seen only a few times. The chain has TRBV28 and TRBJ2-2, with 11 bases matching TRBD1. J lost 9 bases, V lost 6 bases, and 9 bases had no gene match. The CDR3 consists of 15 residues. In germline, CDR1 is MDHEN, CDR2 SYDVKM. The CDR3 here is CASSSGDRGGRELFF. The CDR3 nucleotides are TGTGCCAGCAGCTCCGGGGACAGGGGGGGCCGGGAGCTGTTTTTT.

The chain combines TRBV7-2 with TRBJ1-2, with a weak D call TRBD1 (6 bases). This CDR3 contains 13 residues. V lost 1 base to trimming and J lost 10 bases, with 13 bases between them. Germline-derived CDR1 and CDR2 are SGHTA and FQGNSA. The CDR3 loop is CASSLVAGAHYTF. Here the CDR3 DNA reads TGTGCCAGCAGCTTAGTGGCAGGGGCCCACTACACCTTC.

The chain links TRBV11-3 to TRBJ2-2, with 7 bases lining up with TRBD1. Germline lookup yields CDR1 SGHNT and CDR2 YENEEA. J lost 4 bases, V lost 4 bases, and 6 bases had no gene match. CDR3 length equals 15 residues. Here the CDR3 DNA reads TGTGCCAGCAGCTCCCAATACAGGGGCACCGGGGAGCTGTTTTTT. Its translation is CASSSQYRGTGELFF.

V and J are TRBV7-6 and TRBJ2-5, with 10 bases aligning to TRBD2. Trimming at V came to 5 bases and at J to 5 bases, leaving 2 bases not matched to a gene. The CDR3 extends over 13 amino acids. Germline-derived CDR1 and CDR2 are SGHVS and FNYEAQ. CDR3 loop: CASSRAGGETQYF. The CDR3 DNA reads TGTGCCAGCAGCCGAGCGGGAGGGGAGACCCAGTACTTC. The full variable domain, its missing parts supplied by reference TRBV7-6 and TRBJ2-5, is GAGVSQSPRYKVTKRGQDVALRCDPISGHVSLYWYRQALGQGPEFLTYFNYEAQQDKSGLPNDRFSAERPEGSISTLTIQRTEQRDSAMYRCASSRAGGETQYFGPGTRLLVL.

V usage is TRBV7-2 and J usage is TRBJ2-3; tentatively, D is TRBD2 (6 bases). V lost 2 bases to trimming and J lost 10 bases, with 10 bases between them. Per germline, CDR1 SGHTA and CDR2 FQGNSA. The CDR3 covers 12 residues. This CDR3 reads CASSLWAGPQYF. CDR3 bases: TGTGCCAGCAGCTTATGGGCGGGACCGCAGTATTTT.

This clonotype occurred a few times. The rearrangement uses TRBV27 and TRBJ2-3; TRBD2 matches at 11 bases. CDR1 MNHEY and CDR2 SMNVEV come from the germline V gene (reference sequence). The CDR3 is 16 residues long. V dropped 6 bases and J dropped 6; count of bases not matched to a gene: 11. The CDR3, as DNA: TGTGCCAGCAGGAGACTAGCGGGAACCGGGAAGGATACGCAGTATTTT. Protein sequence: CASRRLAGTGKDTQYF.

This clonotype has more than one count but fewer than ten. The chain employs TRBV20-1 and TRBJ2-2, with a tentative D call TRBD1 (5 bases). Germline CDR1 and CDR2: DFQATT and SNEGSKA (reference sequence). The CDR3 extends over 14 amino acids. V dropped 3 bases and J dropped 1 base, with 9 bases sitting between them. CDR3 in DNA: TGCAGTGCTAGTCCACAGGTGAACACCGGGGAGCTGTTTTTT. It translates to CSASPQVNTGELFF.

V is TRBV19 and J is TRBJ2-1; the match to TRBD2 covers 13 bases. Germline CDR1 and CDR2: LNHDA and SQIVND (reference sequence). V lost 3 bases and J lost 8; bases outside the gene matches: 7. The length of the CDR3 is 16 residues. CDR3 nucleotides: TGTGCCAGTAGTATCTTGGGACTAGCGGGAAGCGATGAGCAGTTCTTC. Translation: CASSILGLAGSDEQFF. Using reference TRBV19 and TRBJ2-1 for the parts outside the CDR3, the full variable domain is DGGITQSPKYLFRKEGQNVTLSCEQNLNHDAMYWYRQDPGQGLRLIYYSQIVNDFQKGDIAEGYSVSREKKESFPLTVTSAQKNPTAFYLCASSILGLAGSDEQFFGPGTRLTVL.

V usage is TRBV11-3 and J usage is TRBJ2-4; 7 nucleotides line up with TRBD1. Per the germline V gene, CDR1 is SGHNT and CDR2 is YENEEA. The ends lost 0 bases at V and 12 bases at J; junction bases unmatched: 8. The CDR3 totals 14 residues. The CDR3 DNA is TGTGCCAGCAGCTTAGATAGACAGGGCTTAACTCAGTACTTC. It yields the protein CASSLDRQGLTQYF.

In its sample, this clonotype was seen a few times. The chain links TRBV6-1 to TRBJ1-2, with unresolved D. This CDR3 is 13 amino acids long. Germline V CDR1 and CDR2: MNHNS, SASEGT. Between the trimmed V and J ends, which lost 7 bases and 4 bases, there was a span of 13 bases. The CDR3 coding sequence is TGTGCCAGCACACCGGACCCGTCCTATGGCTACACCTTC. Translated: CASTPDPSYGYTF.

The chain employs TRBV7-9 and TRBJ2-1, with D unresolved. The CDR3 length is 8 residues. CDR1 is SEHNR, CDR2 FQNEAQ, per germline (reference sequence). With 6 bases removed from V and 15 bases from J, the gap between germline ends came to 6 bases. CDR3 region: CASSVPFF. CDR3 sequence (DNA): TGTGCCAGCAGTGTGCCGTTCTTC. The whole variable domain, filled in from reference TRBV7-9 and TRBJ2-1, reads DTGVSQNPRHKITKRGQNVTFRCDPISEHNRLYWYRQTLGQGPEFLTYFQNEAQLEKSRLLSDRFSAERPKGSFSTLEIQRTEQGDSAMYLCASSVPFFGPGTRLTVL.

This clonotype came up a few times. V usage is TRBV28 and J usage is TRBJ2-1, with D maybe TRBD1 (7 bases). The CDR3 spans 13 residues. The ends were cut back, 9 bases at V and 14 bases at J, with 23 bases in the middle. CDR1 and CDR2 (germline): MDHEN, SYDVKM. The CDR3 DNA follows: TGTGCCAGTACGAGGGACAGTTCGGGGGAGGAGTTCTTC. Amino acid sequence: CASTRDSSGEEFF.

The chain employs TRBV4-2 and TRBJ2-5; D remains ambiguous. CDR1 is LGHNA, CDR2 YNFKEQ, per germline. The CDR3 is made up of 15 amino acids. Trimming shortened V by 1 base and J by 2 bases, and 11 bases separated the two germline ends. This CDR3 reads CASSQAPGLQETQYF. In DNA, the CDR3 is TGTGCCAGCAGCCAAGCGCCCGGTCTTCAAGAGACCCAGTACTTC.

The chain is built from TRBV2 and TRBJ2-2; D might be TRBD1 (5 bases). Germline V gene sequence: CDR1 SNHLY, CDR2 FYNNEI. The ends were cut back, 7 bases at V and 0 bases at J, with 12 bases in the middle. The CDR3 runs to 15 residues. For the CDR3, the DNA is TGTGCCAGCACCGCAACAGGTTCGAACACCGGGGAGCTGTTTTTT. Translated: CASTATGSNTGELFF.

The V call is TRBV11-3, the J call TRBJ1-6, with D possibly matching TRBD1 (5 bases). CDR3 length equals 14 residues. V lost 1 base and J 6 bases, leaving 7 bases between the germline ends. Germline V gene sequence: CDR1 SGHNT, CDR2 YENEEA. The CDR3 coding sequence is TGTGCCAGCAGCTTAGTAGGGGTTAATTCACCCCTCCACTTT. It translates to CASSLVGVNSPLHF.

V and J are TRBV6-5 and TRBJ2-2, with TRBD1 as a possible D gene (6 bases). Trimming removed 2 bases at V and 4 bases at J, with 17 bases between. The CDR3 spans 17 residues. Germline V gene lookup returns CDR1 MNHEY and CDR2 SVGAGI. The CDR3 DNA reads TGTGCCAGCAGTTACGACAGGATCCTCACTCGCACCGGGGAGCTGTTTTTT. This sequence encodes CASSYDRILTRTGELFF.

This clonotype has only a few counts. This chain uses TRBV28 with TRBJ2-1; no definite D call. CDR1 MDHEN and CDR2 SYDVKM come from the germline V gene. This CDR3 is built from 15 residues. Trimming left V 2 bases short and J 4 bases short, with 12 bases between. The CDR3 DNA reads TGTGCCAGCAGTTTAGGGTCAATGTTGTACAATGAGCAGTTCTTC. Its translation: CASSLGSMLYNEQFF. Based on the CDR3 plus reference TRBV28 and TRBJ2-1, the full variable domain is DVKVTQSSRYLVKRTGEKVFLECVQDMDHENMFWYRQDPGLGLRLIYFSYDVKMKEKGDIPEGYSVSREKKERFSLILESASTNQTSMYLCASSLGSMLYNEQFFGPGTRLTVL.

The chain has TRBV6-1 and TRBJ2-1; 13 nucleotides align to TRBD2. V gave up 2 bases and J gave up 2 bases; unmatched junction bases: 3. This CDR3 spans 17 amino acids. Germline CDR1 and CDR2: MNHNS and SASEGT. The CDR3 DNA is TGTGCCAGCAGTGAAAACGGACTAGCGGGGGCCTACAATGAGCAGTTCTTC. Amino acid sequence: CASSENGLAGAYNEQFF.

The chain has TRBV20-1 and TRBJ1-4; weak D call: TRBD1 (5 bases). Germline CDR1 and CDR2: DFQATT and SNEGSKA (reference sequence). V lost 5 bases and J lost 2, with 18 bases in between. The CDR3 spans 16 residues. In nucleotides, the CDR3 is TGCAGTGCTTCCGACAGTAGGGGATCGACTAATGAAAAACTGTTTTTT. This encodes CSASDSRGSTNEKLFF.

The rearrangement uses TRBV7-9 and TRBJ1-2, with D unresolved. This CDR3 comprises 13 residues. From germline, CDR1 is SEHNR and CDR2 FQNEAQ (reference sequence). The V end lost 2 bases, the J end lost 5 bases, and 9 bases lay between the germline ends. The CDR3 spells CASSLPGSYGYTF. The CDR3 DNA follows: TGTGCCAGCAGCTTACCGGGCTCTTATGGCTACACCTTC. The entire variable domain, with the rest obtained from reference TRBV7-9 and TRBJ1-2, is as follows: DTGVSQNPRHKITKRGQNVTFRCDPISEHNRLYWYRQTLGQGPEFLTYFQNEAQLEKSRLLSDRFSAERPKGSFSTLEIQRTEQGDSAMYLCASSLPGSYGYTFGSGTRLTVV.

This rearrangement joins TRBV9 to TRBJ2-2, with D tentatively TRBD1 (6 bases). This CDR3 comprises 16 residues. The germline V and J ends were trimmed by 0 bases and 7 bases, with 16 bases remaining between them. Germline assignment: CDR1 SGDLS and CDR2 YYNGEE. The CDR3 bases are TGTGCCAGCAGCGTAGACAGGACAGCCGCTGACGGGGAGCTGTTTTTT. It codes for CASSVDRTAADGELFF.

V is TRBV7-2 and J is TRBJ2-7; D uncertain. The CDR3 loop spans 15 amino acids. Germline CDR1 reads SGHTA; CDR2 reads FQGNSA. The V end was cut by 3 bases, the J end by 0 bases, with 12 bases between. CDR3 sequence (DNA): TGTGCCAGCAGCTTTAGAACCGTCGGCTCCTACGAGCAGTACTTC. This gives the protein CASSFRTVGSYEQYF.

V is TRBV11-2 and J is TRBJ2-3, with 10 bases fitting TRBD1. The germline gives CDR1 SGHAT, CDR2 FQNNGV. This CDR3 contains 16 residues. Trimming took 3 bases from V and 2 from J; bases not matched to a gene: 5. CDR3 sequence (DNA): TGTGCCAGCAGCTTCCGACAGGGGGCATACACAGATACGCAGTATTTT. Translating gives CASSFRQGAYTDTQYF.